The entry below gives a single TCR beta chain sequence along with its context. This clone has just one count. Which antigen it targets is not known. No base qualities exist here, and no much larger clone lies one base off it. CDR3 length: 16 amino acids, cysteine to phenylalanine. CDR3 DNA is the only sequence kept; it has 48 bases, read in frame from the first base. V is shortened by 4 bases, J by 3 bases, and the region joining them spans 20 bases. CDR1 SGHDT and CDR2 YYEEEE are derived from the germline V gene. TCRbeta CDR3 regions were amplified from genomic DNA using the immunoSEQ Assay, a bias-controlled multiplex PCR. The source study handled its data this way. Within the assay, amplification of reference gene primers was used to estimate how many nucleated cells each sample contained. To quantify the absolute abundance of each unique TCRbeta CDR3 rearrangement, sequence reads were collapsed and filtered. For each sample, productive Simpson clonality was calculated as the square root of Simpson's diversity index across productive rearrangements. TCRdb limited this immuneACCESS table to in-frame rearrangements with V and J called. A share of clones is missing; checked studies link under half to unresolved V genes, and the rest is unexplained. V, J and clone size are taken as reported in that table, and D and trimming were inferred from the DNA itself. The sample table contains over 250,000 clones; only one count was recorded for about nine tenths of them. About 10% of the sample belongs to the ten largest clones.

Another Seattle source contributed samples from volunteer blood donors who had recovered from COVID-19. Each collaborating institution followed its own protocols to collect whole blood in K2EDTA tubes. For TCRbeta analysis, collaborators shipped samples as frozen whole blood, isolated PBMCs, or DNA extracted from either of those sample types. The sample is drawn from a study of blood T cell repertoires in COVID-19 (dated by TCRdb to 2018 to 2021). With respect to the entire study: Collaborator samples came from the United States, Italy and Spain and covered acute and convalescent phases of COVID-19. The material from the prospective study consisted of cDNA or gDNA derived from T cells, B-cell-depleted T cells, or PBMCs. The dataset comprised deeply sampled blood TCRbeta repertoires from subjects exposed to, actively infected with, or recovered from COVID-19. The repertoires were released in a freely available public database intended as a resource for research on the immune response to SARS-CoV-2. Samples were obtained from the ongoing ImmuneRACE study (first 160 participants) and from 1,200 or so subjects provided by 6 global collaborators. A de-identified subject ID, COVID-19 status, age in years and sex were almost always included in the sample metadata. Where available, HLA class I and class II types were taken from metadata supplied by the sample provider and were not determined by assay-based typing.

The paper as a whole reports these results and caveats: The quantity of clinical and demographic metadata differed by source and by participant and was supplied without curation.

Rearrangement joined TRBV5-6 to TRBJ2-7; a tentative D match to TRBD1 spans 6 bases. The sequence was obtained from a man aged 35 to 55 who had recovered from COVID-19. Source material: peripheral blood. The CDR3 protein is CASSAWVQGRRYEQYF. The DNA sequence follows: TGTGCCAGCAGCGCTTGGGTACAGGGCCGACGCTACGAGCAGTACTTC.